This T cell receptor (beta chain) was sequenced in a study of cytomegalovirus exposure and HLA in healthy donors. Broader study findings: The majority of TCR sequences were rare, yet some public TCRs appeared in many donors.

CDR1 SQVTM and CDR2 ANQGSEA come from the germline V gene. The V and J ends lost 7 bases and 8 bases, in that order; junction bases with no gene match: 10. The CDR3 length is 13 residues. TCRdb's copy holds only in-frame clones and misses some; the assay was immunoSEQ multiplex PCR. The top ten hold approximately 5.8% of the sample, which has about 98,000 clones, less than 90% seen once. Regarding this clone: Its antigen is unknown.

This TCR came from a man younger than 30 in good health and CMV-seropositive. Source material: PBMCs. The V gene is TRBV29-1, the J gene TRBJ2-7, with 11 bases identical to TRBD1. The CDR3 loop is CSARGTGGLQQYF. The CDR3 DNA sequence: TGCAGCGCACGAGGGACAGGGGGGTTACAGCAGTACTTC.